This T cell receptor beta chain appears in the sequencing data of a study of shared clonotypes between healthy human individuals. The study's findings and limits: Owing to a small donor count, the genetic and exposure-history diversity represented was limited.

Profiling relied on immunoSEQ multiplex PCR, and the TCRdb table lists in-frame clones only, not all of them. The table lists fewer than 2.5 million clones, 93% of them singletons. Between the trimmed V and J ends, which lost 2 bases and 3 bases, there was a span of 11 bases. The CDR3 extends over 14 amino acids. Per germline, CDR1 SGHKS and CDR2 YYEKEE (reference sequence). Note on this clone: Its matching antigen is unknown.

The material sequenced was naive CD4+ T cells from PBMCs. Subset meaning: CD45RA+ positively selected. The rearrangement uses TRBV5-5 and TRBJ1-2, with D unresolved. This TCR derives from a young man in good health. Some clones in this sample may be carry-over from other donors' samples. The CDR3 DNA sequence: TGTGCCAGCAGCTTTGACACCTTGGACTATGGCTACACCTTC. It specifies CASSFDTLDYGYTF.